A single T cell receptor beta chain is shown here with its context. Its antigen is not identified. The sample is drawn from a study of OX40 agonist ivuxolimab in advanced cancers. The repertoire was sequenced with immunoSEQ multiplex PCR; TCRdb's copy has only in-frame clones and lacks some. Of more than 70,000 clones in the sample, 84% were seen once. Any history of autoimmune disease or systemic immunosuppression disqualified patients. Whole-study results and caveats: Averaging showed that CD8+ T cells had more expanded clones than CD4+ did. Partial responders dosed at 0.1-3.0 mg/kg displayed clonal expansion ranking among the lowest.

The specimen comprised CD4+ or CD8+ T cells sorted from blood, sampled in a trial of the OX40 agonist ivuxolimab. The origin of this receptor is an adult with an advanced solid tumor such as melanoma, head and neck, liver or kidney cancer.

The CDR3 region has the DNA TGTGCCAGCAGTAGGGACTTGCCTGGAGATGAGCAGTTCTTC. Encoded protein: CASSRDLPGDEQFF. The chain carries TRBV2 and TRBJ2-1, with D perhaps matching TRBD2 (6 bases). The V end lost 5 bases, the J end lost 8 bases, and 16 bases lay between the germline ends. Germline lookup yields CDR1 SNHLY and CDR2 FYNNEI. The length of the CDR3 is 14 residues.